The T cell receptor (beta chain) under discussion was sequenced for a study of neoadjuvant anti-PD-1 for oral cavity cancer. TCRdb's copy holds only in-frame clones and misses some; the assay was immunoSEQ multiplex PCR. This table has 30,000 to 40,000 clones, just under 90% appearing once. CDR1 is LGHNA and CDR2 is YSLEER in the germline V gene. The CDR3 runs 15 residues. V lost 6 bases and J lost 3, with 16 bases in between. Blood cells were analyzed directly, without culture or expansion. The sequence derives from a person between 35 and 79 years old with oral cavity squamous cell carcinoma. This chain joins TRBV4-3 and TRBJ2-3; no clear D gene. The sample in question was PBMCs, obtained before nivolumab (anti-PD-1) treatment. CDR3: CASSRRLLTTDTQYF. CDR3 coding DNA: TGCGCCAGCAGTAGGCGGCTGCTGACAACAGATACGCAGTATTTT.